The T cell receptor (beta chain) described here comes from a study of T cell responses to AZD1222 COVID-19 vaccine. Study-wide points: Among AZD1222 vaccinees, only five or six were seropositive at baseline. Nearly half of spike-specific TCRs reportedly target unmutated variant regions.

A note on this clone: Its cognate antigen is unknown.

The assay was immunoSEQ multiplex PCR, and TCRdb's table has in-frame clones only and misses some. The data hold about 120,000 clones, with around 91% observed a single time. This CDR3 region has 15 residues. Germline lookup yields CDR1 SEHNR and CDR2 FQNEAQ (reference sequence). Trimming shortened V by 7 bases and J by 3 bases, and 19 bases separated the two germline ends. Material: peripheral blood, obtained on day 0 of AZD1222 vaccination. V is TRBV7-9 and J is TRBJ2-7; D may match TRBD1 or TRBD2 (6 bases each). The clonotype originates from an adult in good health. This CDR3 is CASTLRGAGLYEQYF. DNA of the CDR3: TGTGCCAGCACCCTTAGGGGGGCGGGGCTCTACGAGCAGTACTTC.